Detailed here is one TCR beta chain. The junction differs from germline at one of its ends, possibly a read error. This entry is derived from a study of blood T cell repertoires in COVID-19. TCRdb's table, derived via immunoSEQ multiplex PCR, lists solely in-frame clones and lacks some. The repertoire consists of about 270,000 clones, with 91% occurring once and the leading ten covering under 3%. From germline, CDR1 is SSHAT and CDR2 FNYEAQ (reference sequence). The CDR3 is made up of 13 amino acids. The chain has TRBV7-7 and TRBJ2-5; perhaps TRBD2 as D (6 bases). Material for sequencing was peripheral blood. This TCR derives from a person aged 18-29 years with COVID-19, enrolled during active disease. The chain's CDR3 is CASSPGREGTQYF. For the CDR3, the DNA is TGTGCTAGCAGCCCCGGGCGGGAAGGGACCCAGTACTTC.